These 24 T cell receptor beta chains share one sample of origin, sequenced in a study of persistence of HIV-infected CD4 T cells. These receptors' targets are unknown. The immunoSEQ assay was version 4, run in survey mode. This table comes from immunoSEQ multiplex PCR, and its TCRdb copy is limited to in-frame clones, with some not included. The table has just over 40,000 clones, around three quarters seen once. Cells were stimulated with overlapping HIV-1 Gag 15-mer peptides. CD40L-negative CD69-negative CD45RO-high memory CD4+ T cells were sorted as populations depleted of antigen-responding cells. The sequencing here drew on CD4+ T cells sorted from PBMCs after roughly 20-hour stimulation, taken from a patient who received antiretroviral therapy. Every receptor here comes from an adult man with HIV who was CMV-seropositive.

This clone has just a few counts. This chain uses TRBV3-1 (or the pseudogene TRBV3-2) with TRBJ1-3, with D possibly being TRBD1 (6 bases). CDR3 length equals 15 residues. The ends were cut back, 3 bases at V and 4 bases at J, with 13 bases in the middle. Germline CDR1 and CDR2: LGHDT and YNNKEL (reference sequence). In DNA form, the CDR3 reads TGTGCCAGCAGCCAGCTCGGGGGGCTAGGAAACACCATATATTTT. Its protein product is CASSQLGGLGNTIYF.

The chain is built from TRBV18 and TRBJ1-1; 7 nucleotides agree with TRBD1. This CDR3 region has 16 residues. Germline CDR1 reads KGHSH; CDR2 reads LQKENI. V lost 1 base, J lost 3 bases, and 8 bases stayed unmatched. The CDR3 DNA sequence: TGTGCCAGCTCACCACTACGGACAGGAGGGTACACTGAAGCTTTCTTT. Translating gives CASSPLRTGGYTEAFF.

V usage is TRBV6-6 and J usage is TRBJ1-5, with D maybe TRBD1 (5 bases). Germline V gene sequence: CDR1 MNHNY, CDR2 SVGAGI (reference sequence). V gave up 5 bases and J gave up 0 bases, with 8 bases separating them. The CDR3 is made up of 14 amino acids. The CDR3 is CASSLQGSNQPQHF. The CDR3 bases are TGTGCCAGCAGTCTTCAGGGTAGCAATCAGCCCCAGCATTTT.

V gene TRBV7-2 combines with J gene TRBJ2-2; D might be TRBD2 (6 bases). The CDR3 extends over 16 amino acids. V was pared by 1 base and J by 4 bases, with 13 bases between. In germline, CDR1 is SGHTA, CDR2 FQGNSA. CDR3 nucleotides: TGTGCCAGCAGCTTAGAGGTTGGACTAATCACCGGGGAGCTGTTTTTT. Its protein is CASSLEVGLITGELFF. The whole variable domain, filled in from reference TRBV7-2 and TRBJ2-2, reads GAGVSQSPSNKVTEKGKDVELRCDPISGHTALYWYRQSLGQGLEFLIYFQGNSAPDKSGLPSDRFSAERTGGSVSTLTIQRTQQEDSAVYLCASSLEVGLITGELFFGEGSRLTVL.

This clone was detected only once. The V call is TRBV5-1, the J call TRBJ2-7; D may be TRBD1 (6 bases). The germline gives CDR1 SGHRS, CDR2 YFSETQ. The CDR3 loop spans 15 amino acids. Trimming removed 0 bases from V and 3 bases from J, with 13 bases in between. The CDR3 bases are TGCGCCAGCAGCTTGGAAGGGGGAGCCTACTACGAGCAGTACTTC. It specifies CASSLEGGAYYEQYF.

The chain combines TRBV5-6 with TRBJ2-7; TRBD2 agrees at 10 bases. CDR1 and CDR2 (germline): SGHDT, YYEEEE. J gave up 2 bases and V 4 bases, and 9 bases lay outside the gene matches. The CDR3 is 16 amino acids. The CDR3 loop is CASSPRLSGRAYEQYF. The DNA of the CDR3 is TGTGCCAGCAGCCCCCGCCTGAGCGGGAGGGCCTACGAGCAGTACTTC.

This clone was observed once. This chain connects TRBV28 to TRBJ1-4; TRBD1 is a possible D gene (6 bases). The V gene's germline CDR1 is MDHEN and CDR2 SYDVKM. Trimming left V 0 bases short and J 7 bases short, with 12 bases between. CDR3 length: 15 residues. The CDR3 DNA reads TGTGCCAGCAGTTTATGGAGGGCAGGGGTTGAAAAACTGTTTTTT. This translates into CASSLWRAGVEKLFF.

The chain is built from TRBV3-1 (or the pseudogene TRBV3-2) and TRBJ2-7; D uncertain. This CDR3 spans 11 amino acids. Germline V gives CDR1 LGHDT, CDR2 YNNKEL (reference sequence). Trimming took 0 bases from V and 5 from J, leaving 2 bases between them. For the CDR3, the DNA is TGTGCCAGCAGCCAAGATGACGAGCAGTACTTC. This codes for CASSQDDEQYF.

V is TRBV6-4 and J is TRBJ1-2, with a possible D match to TRBD1 (6 bases). The CDR3 covers 15 residues. The germline V and J ends were trimmed by 6 bases and 8 bases, with 22 bases remaining between them. Germline V gene sequence: CDR1 MRHNA, CDR2 SNTAGT. The CDR3 sequence: CASRAFGTSSKGYTF. CDR3 DNA: TGTGCCAGCAGGGCCTTCGGGACATCTTCGAAGGGCTACACCTTC.

The gene calls are TRBV11-3 and TRBJ1-1; unclear D gene. Germline loops: CDR1 SGHNT, CDR2 YENEEA. Trimming pared 2 bases from V and 4 bases from J, leaving 11 bases between. The length of the CDR3 is 14 residues. The chain's CDR3 is CASSLSSGTTEAFF. In DNA form, the CDR3 reads TGTGCCAGCAGCTTATCCTCGGGTACCACTGAAGCTTTCTTT.

The chain has TRBV6-5 and TRBJ1-2; D is undetermined. The V gene lost 10 bases and the J gene lost 0 bases, with 9 bases spanning the gap. Germline CDR1 reads MNHEY; CDR2 reads SVGAGI. The CDR3 sequence is 12 residues long. The CDR3 coding sequence is TGTGCCACCAGACAACCTAACTATGGCTACACCTTC. It translates to CATRQPNYGYTF.

V and J are TRBV19 and TRBJ1-1; D is possibly TRBD1 (5 bases). The CDR3 covers 15 residues. V was cut by 8 bases and J by 1 base, with 17 bases left in between. Looked up from germline, CDR1 is LNHDA and CDR2 is SQIVND (reference sequence). CDR3 DNA: TGTGCCAGTCGGGGCCTTCAACCAGCGAACACTGAAGCTTTCTTT. Amino acids: CASRGLQPANTEAFF.

The chain combines TRBV18 with TRBJ1-5; D is ambiguous. Germline V gives CDR1 KGHSH, CDR2 LQKENI. The CDR3 extends over 15 amino acids. Trimming removed 2 bases from V and 3 bases from J, with 11 bases in between. The CDR3 DNA follows: TGTGCCAGCTCACCAGGGTTGGGAGTCAATCAGCCCCAGCATTTT. Its protein product is CASSPGLGVNQPQHF.

This clone was seen only a few times. The CDR3 loop reads CASSPKLQTAQETQYF. CDR3 sequence (DNA): TGTGCCAGCTCACCCAAGCTCCAGACAGCCCAAGAGACCCAGTACTTC. The V and J genes are TRBV18 and TRBJ2-5; tentative D call: TRBD1 (5 bases). This CDR3 spans 16 amino acids. The germline gives CDR1 KGHSH, CDR2 LQKENI. The V and J ends lost 3 bases and 1 base respectively, with 15 bases between them. Supplemented by reference TRBV18 and TRBJ2-5, the full variable domain reads NAGVMQNPRHLVRRRGQEARLRCSPMKGHSHVYWYRQLPEEGLKFMVYLQKENIIDESGMPKERFSAEFPKEGPSILRIQQVVRGDSAAYFCASSPKLQTAQETQYFGPGTRLLVL.

The CDR3 sequence is CASSEAQRTGASGNTIYF. The CDR3 DNA is TGTGCCAGCAGTGAAGCGCAACGGACAGGGGCCTCTGGAAACACCATATATTTT. The chain links TRBV6-1 to TRBJ1-3, with 9 bases aligning to TRBD1. The length of the CDR3 is 18 residues. Unmatched junction bases numbered 6, after V lost 0 bases and J lost 0 bases. CDR1 is MNHNS and CDR2 is SASEGT in the germline V gene.

V gene TRBV6-5 combines with J gene TRBJ1-5; D unclear. V was clipped by 2 bases and J by 6 bases, with 8 bases between them. The CDR3 length is 13 residues. Germline-derived CDR1 and CDR2 are MNHEY and SVGAGI. CDR3 loop: CASSYHRSQPQHF. CDR3 nucleotides: TGTGCCAGCAGTTACCATAGGAGTCAGCCCCAGCATTTT.

The rearrangement uses TRBV6-5 and TRBJ2-7, with D possibly TRBD1 on 6 matching bases. CDR1 MNHEY and CDR2 SVGAGI come from the germline V gene. Trimming left V 6 bases short and J 7 bases short, with 19 bases between. The CDR3 consists of 14 residues. CDR3 DNA sequence: TGTGCCAGCAGGATCCCGGGACACAAAGGAGAGCAGTACTTC. Translated: CASRIPGHKGEQYF.

J is TRBJ1-1 and V is TRBV19; D is uncertain. The germline V and J ends were trimmed by 6 bases and 4 bases, with 15 bases remaining between them. Looked up from germline, CDR1 is LNHDA and CDR2 is SQIVND (reference sequence). The CDR3 consists of 14 residues. Here the CDR3 reads CASRVQASGTEAFF. CDR3 coding DNA: TGTGCCAGTAGGGTCCAGGCATCCGGCACTGAAGCTTTCTTT.

The J gene is TRBJ2-7, the V gene TRBV24-1; the D gene is possibly TRBD1 (6 bases). The CDR3 extends over 16 amino acids. The V gene's germline CDR1 is KGHDR and CDR2 SFDVKD. V lost 4 bases to trimming and J lost 0 bases, with 15 bases between them. CDR3 region: CATSELLRGFSYEQYF. As DNA, the CDR3 is TGTGCCACCAGTGAACTCCTCAGGGGCTTCTCCTACGAGCAGTACTTC.

The chain couples TRBV2 to TRBJ1-4, with 7 bases matching TRBD1. Germline CDR1 reads SNHLY; CDR2 reads FYNNEI. Trimming removed 6 bases from V and 4 bases from J; junction bases left unmatched: 8. The CDR3 runs to 15 residues. This CDR3 is CASRIRQGGNEKLFF. Here the CDR3 DNA reads TGTGCCAGCAGAATACGACAGGGAGGTAATGAAAAACTGTTTTTT.

The chain employs TRBV6-6 and TRBJ1-5, with D tentatively TRBD1 (6 bases). Between the trimmed V and J ends, which lost 2 bases and 3 bases, there was a span of 11 bases. The CDR3 covers 15 residues. Germline V gene data show CDR1 as MNHNY and CDR2 as SVGAGI (reference sequence). CDR3 amino acids: CASSYGRGDNQPQHF. The CDR3 DNA follows: TGTGCCAGCAGTTACGGCAGGGGCGACAATCAGCCCCAGCATTTT.

The J gene is TRBJ2-4, the V gene TRBV5-1; D assignment may be TRBD1 or TRBD2 (5 bases each). Germline CDR1 and CDR2: SGHRS and YFSETQ. CDR3 length: 15 amino acids. V lost 1 base, J lost 6 bases, and 14 bases lay in between. CDR3 nucleotide sequence: TGCGCCAGCAGCTTGTTTTCGGGGCAGGGAAACATTCAGTACTTC. Translation gives CASSLFSGQGNIQYF.

This chain uses TRBV5-1 with TRBJ2-1; the match to TRBD2 covers 10 bases. J was trimmed by 7 bases and V by 4 bases; bases with no gene match: 8. From germline, CDR1 is SGHRS and CDR2 YFSETQ. There are 15 residues in the CDR3. CDR3 sequence (DNA): TGCGCCAGCAGCCCCCAACTAGCGGGAAAGAATGAGCAGTTCTTC. This translates into CASSPQLAGKNEQFF.

The gene calls are TRBV7-2 and TRBJ2-1; TRBD2 matches at 13 bases. J lost 9 bases, V lost 5 bases, and 13 bases had no gene match. Germline V gene data show CDR1 as SGHTA and CDR2 as FQGNSA. CDR3 length equals 17 residues. DNA of the CDR3: TGTGCCAGCAGCACCCAATTACTAGCGGGGGGGCCAATTGAGCAGTTCTTC. The encoded protein is CASSTQLLAGGPIEQFF. Looking up the rest from reference TRBV7-2 and TRBJ2-1 gives the full variable domain: GAGVSQSPSNKVTEKGKDVELRCDPISGHTALYWYRQSLGQGLEFLIYFQGNSAPDKSGLPSDRFSAERTGGSVSTLTIQRTQQEDSAVYLCASSTQLLAGGPIEQFFGPGTRLTVL.